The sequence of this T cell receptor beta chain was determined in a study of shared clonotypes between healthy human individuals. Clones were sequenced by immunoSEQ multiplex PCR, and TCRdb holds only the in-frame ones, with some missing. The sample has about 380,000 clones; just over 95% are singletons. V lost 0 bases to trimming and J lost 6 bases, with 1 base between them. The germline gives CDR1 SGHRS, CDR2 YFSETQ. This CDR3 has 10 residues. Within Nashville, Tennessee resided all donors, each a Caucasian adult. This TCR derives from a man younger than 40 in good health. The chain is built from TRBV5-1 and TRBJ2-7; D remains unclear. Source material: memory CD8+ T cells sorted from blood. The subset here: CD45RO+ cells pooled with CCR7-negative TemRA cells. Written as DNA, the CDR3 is TGCGCCAGCAGCTTGGTCGAGCAGTACTTC. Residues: CASSLVEQYF.